The rows below give T cell receptor beta chains drawn from one sample of a study of graft-versus-host responses after intestinal transplantation. Clones were sequenced by immunoSEQ multiplex PCR, and TCRdb holds only the in-frame ones, with some missing. The table records 35,000 to 45,000 clones, over 85% of them present only once. The sequencing used PBMCs, collected 734 days after intestinal transplantation. These receptors all stem from a human patient who received an intestinal transplant, so some T cells may come from the graft donor. The CDR3 runs from the conserved cysteine through the conserved F or W. A D gene is named only where the DNA matches it firmly. The listing skips clone size in some rows; elsewhere it reads once, few, many or a size class.

j_call: TRBJ2-5
d_call: .
clone_size: .
v_call: TRBV6-5
cdr3_aa: CASSYDKETQYF
cdr3_nt: TGTGCCAGCAGTTACGATAAGGAGACCCAGTACTTC

j_call: TRBJ2-3
d_call: .
clone_size: once
v_call: TRBV5-6
cdr3_aa: CASTSLTPRTDTQYF
cdr3_nt: TGTGCCAGCACCTCCTTGACGCCCCGCACAGATACGCAGTATTTT

j_call: TRBJ2-7
d_call: .
clone_size: .
v_call: TRBV27
cdr3_aa: CASSFGQAYEQYF
cdr3_nt: TGTGCCAGCAGTTTCGGTCAGGCCTACGAGCAGTACTTC

j_call: TRBJ2-2
d_call: .
clone_size: .
v_call: TRBV10-1
cdr3_aa: CASASIFPGELFF
cdr3_nt: TGCGCCAGCGCAAGTATATTTCCCGGGGAGCTGTTTTTT

j_call: TRBJ2-3
d_call: .
clone_size: .
v_call: TRBV18
cdr3_aa: CASSPPRPTDTQYF
cdr3_nt: TGTGCCAGCTCACCTCCGAGGCCCACAGATACGCAGTATTTT

j_call: TRBJ2-7
d_call: TRBD2
clone_size: .
v_call: TRBV7-9
cdr3_aa: CASSSWGGVEQYF
cdr3_nt: TGTGCCAGCAGCTCCTGGGGAGGGGTTGAGCAGTACTTC

j_call: TRBJ1-4
d_call: .
clone_size: .
v_call: TRBV4-1
cdr3_aa: CASSPEGEKLFF
cdr3_nt: TGCGCCAGCAGCCCCGAGGGGGAAAAACTGTTTTTT

j_call: TRBJ2-1
d_call: .
clone_size: once
v_call: TRBV5-4
cdr3_aa: CASRGRSQVYNEQFF
cdr3_nt: TGTGCAAGCAGGGGGAGGTCCCAGGTCTACAATGAGCAGTTCTTC

j_call: TRBJ2-5
d_call: TRBD2
clone_size: .
v_call: TRBV5-1
cdr3_aa: CASSPTSGGVLGETQYF
cdr3_nt: TGCGCCAGCAGCCCCACTAGCGGGGGGGTGTTAGGGGAGACCCAGTACTTC

j_call: TRBJ2-7
d_call: .
clone_size: .
v_call: TRBV11-3
cdr3_aa: CASSATGNSYEQYF
cdr3_nt: TGTGCCAGCAGCGCCACAGGCAACTCCTACGAGCAGTACTTC

j_call: TRBJ1-1
d_call: .
clone_size: .
v_call: TRBV11-2
cdr3_aa: CASTPRAMNTEAFF
cdr3_nt: TGTGCCAGCACCCCGCGGGCTATGAACACTGAAGCTTTCTTT

j_call: TRBJ2-3
d_call: .
clone_size: .
v_call: TRBV5-1
cdr3_aa: CASSYPRRLAVQSTDTQYF
cdr3_nt: TGCGCCAGCAGCTACCCCCGGCGGTTAGCGGTTCAATCGACAGATACGCAGTATTTT

j_call: TRBJ2-1
d_call: TRBD2
clone_size: .
v_call: TRBV6-6
cdr3_aa: CASSYSGTSGNEQFF
cdr3_nt: TGTGCCAGCAGTTACTCCGGGACTAGCGGGAATGAGCAGTTCTTC

j_call: TRBJ1-4
d_call: .
clone_size: .
v_call: TRBV5-1
cdr3_aa: CASSPEATNEKLFF
cdr3_nt: TGCGCCAGCAGCCCAGAAGCAACTAATGAAAAACTGTTTTTT

j_call: TRBJ1-1
d_call: .
clone_size: few
v_call: TRBV19
cdr3_aa: CASGGRTEAFF
cdr3_nt: TGTGCCAGTGGAGGGCGTACTGAAGCTTTCTTT

j_call: TRBJ1-1
d_call: .
clone_size: .
v_call: TRBV5-6
cdr3_aa: CASSLGELVEAFF
cdr3_nt: TGTGCCAGCAGCTTAGGGGAGTTGGTTGAAGCTTTCTTT

j_call: TRBJ1-2
d_call: .
clone_size: once
v_call: TRBV6-6
cdr3_aa: CASSYTRQLYGYTF
cdr3_nt: TGTGCCAGCAGTTACACTAGACAGCTCTATGGCTACACCTTC

j_call: TRBJ2-5
d_call: TRBD2
clone_size: once
v_call: TRBV10-3
cdr3_aa: CAIRPSGGAEETQYF
cdr3_nt: TGTGCCATCAGGCCTAGCGGGGGGGCCGAAGAGACCCAGTACTTC

j_call: TRBJ2-6
d_call: .
clone_size: .
v_call: TRBV10-3
cdr3_aa: CAISAISGANVLTF
cdr3_nt: TGTGCCATCAGTGCAATCTCTGGGGCCAACGTCCTGACTTTC

j_call: TRBJ2-1
d_call: TRBD2
clone_size: .
v_call: TRBV9
cdr3_aa: CASSVVAGDYNEQFF
cdr3_nt: TGTGCCAGCAGCGTGGTAGCGGGGGATTACAATGAGCAGTTCTTC

j_call: TRBJ1-2
d_call: .
clone_size: .
v_call: TRBV5-1
cdr3_aa: CASSLILGGGDGYTF
cdr3_nt: TGCGCCAGCAGCTTAATTCTTGGAGGGGGGGATGGCTACACCTTC

j_call: TRBJ2-5
d_call: .
clone_size: once
v_call: TRBV14
cdr3_aa: CASSQDFRTQETQYF
cdr3_nt: TGTGCCAGCAGCCAAGATTTCCGGACTCAAGAGACCCAGTACTTC

j_call: TRBJ1-1
d_call: .
clone_size: .
v_call: TRBV11-2
cdr3_aa: CASSPTAGGTEAFF
cdr3_nt: TGTGCCAGCAGCCCGACGGCTGGGGGCACTGAAGCTTTCTTT

j_call: TRBJ1-5
d_call: TRBD1
clone_size: .
v_call: TRBV2
cdr3_aa: CASSVQGSSNQPQHF
cdr3_nt: TGTGCCAGCAGTGTACAGGGGTCTAGCAATCAGCCCCAGCATTTT

j_call: TRBJ1-2
d_call: TRBD1
clone_size: .
v_call: TRBV4-1
cdr3_aa: CASSQLDRYSQGYGYTF
cdr3_nt: TGCGCCAGCAGCCAATTGGACAGGTACTCACAGGGTTATGGCTACACCTTC

j_call: TRBJ2-7
d_call: .
clone_size: .
v_call: TRBV19
cdr3_aa: CASSAPSEGSYEQYF
cdr3_nt: TGTGCCAGTAGTGCCCCCTCTGAGGGTTCCTACGAGCAGTACTTC

j_call: TRBJ1-4
d_call: TRBD1
clone_size: once
v_call: TRBV29-1
cdr3_aa: CSVEMGTGIEKLFF
cdr3_nt: TGCAGCGTTGAGATGGGGACAGGGATCGAAAAACTGTTTTTT

j_call: TRBJ2-1
d_call: TRBD1
clone_size: few
v_call: TRBV10-1
cdr3_aa: CASSELGTVGEQFF
cdr3_nt: TGCGCCAGCAGTGAATTAGGGACAGTCGGTGAGCAGTTCTTC

j_call: TRBJ2-5
d_call: .
clone_size: .
v_call: TRBV27
cdr3_aa: CASSLSVSAETQYF
cdr3_nt: TGTGCCAGCAGTTTATCGGTCAGTGCGGAGACCCAGTACTTC

j_call: TRBJ2-1
d_call: TRBD1
clone_size: .
v_call: TRBV19
cdr3_aa: CASSRQGVNEQFF
cdr3_nt: TGTGCCAGTAGTAGACAGGGGGTAAATGAGCAGTTCTTC

j_call: TRBJ1-2
d_call: .
clone_size: .
v_call: TRBV4-1
cdr3_aa: CASSQGVGDSYGYTF
cdr3_nt: TGCGCCAGCAGCCAGGGGGTTGGGGATAGCTATGGCTACACCTTC

j_call: TRBJ1-1
d_call: .
clone_size: .
v_call: TRBV10-1
cdr3_aa: CASSESGGLGTEAFF
cdr3_nt: TGCGCCAGCAGTGAGTCTGGGGGGCTTGGTACTGAAGCTTTCTTT

j_call: TRBJ2-1
d_call: .
clone_size: .
v_call: TRBV6-5
cdr3_aa: CASSQPSNEQFF
cdr3_nt: TGTGCCAGCAGTCAACCTTCTAATGAGCAGTTCTTC

j_call: TRBJ1-1
d_call: TRBD1
clone_size: .
v_call: TRBV2
cdr3_aa: CASTLQGKVSEAFF
cdr3_nt: TGTGCCAGCACCTTACAGGGGAAGGTCTCTGAAGCTTTCTTT

j_call: TRBJ2-7
d_call: TRBD1
clone_size: .
v_call: TRBV4-1
cdr3_aa: CASSQEPRGSGEQYF
cdr3_nt: TGCGCCAGCAGCCAAGAGCCCAGGGGGTCAGGCGAGCAGTACTTC

j_call: TRBJ2-3
d_call: TRBD2
clone_size: .
v_call: TRBV7-3
cdr3_aa: CASSPRGSGNKADTQYF
cdr3_nt: TGTGCCAGCAGCCCTCGGGGTAGCGGGAATAAGGCAGATACGCAGTATTTT

j_call: TRBJ1-4
d_call: TRBD1
clone_size: .
v_call: TRBV5-1
cdr3_aa: CASSLRLQGINEKLFF
cdr3_nt: TGCGCCAGCAGCTTACGACTACAGGGGATTAATGAAAAACTGTTTTTT

j_call: TRBJ1-1
d_call: TRBD1
clone_size: few
v_call: TRBV18
cdr3_aa: CASSPDRTEAFF
cdr3_nt: TGTGCCAGCTCACCGGACAGGACTGAAGCTTTCTTT

j_call: TRBJ2-3
d_call: TRBD2
clone_size: .
v_call: TRBV4-1
cdr3_aa: CAIGAPGLAVHTQYF
cdr3_nt: TGCGCCATTGGGGCTCCGGGACTAGCTGTACATACGCAGTATTTT

j_call: TRBJ2-7
d_call: TRBD2
clone_size: .
v_call: TRBV19
cdr3_aa: CASSVLAGRPYEQYF
cdr3_nt: TGTGCCAGTAGCGTACTAGCGGGCCGACCCTACGAGCAGTACTTC

j_call: TRBJ2-5
d_call: TRBD1
clone_size: .
v_call: TRBV5-1
cdr3_aa: CASSLVARGQGGQETQYF
cdr3_nt: TGCGCCAGCAGCTTGGTTGCCCGCGGACAGGGAGGACAAGAGACCCAGTACTTC

j_call: TRBJ2-2
d_call: TRBD2
clone_size: .
v_call: TRBV7-7
cdr3_aa: CASSRLAGGLGELFF
cdr3_nt: TGTGCCAGCAGCCGACTAGCGGGAGGCCTCGGGGAGCTGTTTTTT

j_call: TRBJ2-5
d_call: .
clone_size: .
v_call: TRBV19
cdr3_aa: CASSMASTQETQYF
cdr3_nt: TGTGCCAGTAGTATGGCTTCCACCCAAGAGACCCAGTACTTC

j_call: TRBJ1-2
d_call: .
clone_size: .
v_call: TRBV2
cdr3_aa: CASSEEGRKDGYTF
cdr3_nt: TGTGCCAGCAGTGAAGAGGGGCGGAAGGATGGCTACACCTTC

j_call: TRBJ2-5
d_call: .
clone_size: .
v_call: TRBV10-3
cdr3_aa: CAISGTSRETQYF
cdr3_nt: TGTGCCATTTCCGGGACATCAAGAGAGACCCAGTACTTC

j_call: TRBJ2-1
d_call: .
clone_size: .
v_call: TRBV19
cdr3_aa: CASSIGGEQFF
cdr3_nt: TGTGCCAGTAGTATCGGGGGTGAGCAGTTCTTC

j_call: TRBJ2-1
d_call: .
clone_size: .
v_call: TRBV4-2
cdr3_aa: CASSQDANEQFF
cdr3_nt: TGTGCCAGCAGCCAAGACGCCAATGAGCAGTTCTTC

j_call: TRBJ2-3
d_call: .
clone_size: .
v_call: TRBV19
cdr3_aa: CASRSAGSTDTQYF
cdr3_nt: TGTGCCAGTAGAAGTGCGGGGTCCACAGATACGCAGTATTTT

j_call: TRBJ2-5
d_call: .
clone_size: .
v_call: TRBV7-6
cdr3_aa: CASSLEGGETQYF
cdr3_nt: TGTGCCAGCAGCTTAGAGGGCGGGGAGACCCAGTACTTC

j_call: TRBJ2-7
d_call: TRBD2
clone_size: .
v_call: TRBV28
cdr3_aa: CASSIDPGGAYEQYF
cdr3_nt: TGTGCCAGCAGCATAGATCCGGGAGGGGCCTACGAGCAGTACTTC

j_call: TRBJ2-7
d_call: .
clone_size: .
v_call: TRBV5-1
cdr3_aa: CASSLEGTFVSSYEQYF
cdr3_nt: TGCGCCAGCAGCTTGGAAGGGACTTTTGTTAGCTCCTACGAGCAGTACTTC

j_call: TRBJ1-1
d_call: .
clone_size: .
v_call: TRBV14
cdr3_aa: CASSQEGAEGSNTEAFF
cdr3_nt: TGTGCCAGCAGCCAAGAAGGGGCCGAAGGCTCGAACACTGAAGCTTTCTTT

j_call: TRBJ1-2
d_call: TRBD1
clone_size: .
v_call: TRBV7-9
cdr3_aa: CASSSQGADGYTF
cdr3_nt: TGTGCCAGCAGCTCACAGGGGGCCGATGGCTACACCTTC

j_call: TRBJ2-1
d_call: .
clone_size: .
v_call: TRBV7-6
cdr3_aa: CASKLWGETPTGDPYNEQFF
cdr3_nt: TGTGCCAGCAAACTCTGGGGGGAGACGCCGACAGGAGATCCTTACAATGAGCAGTTCTTC

j_call: TRBJ1-2
d_call: .
clone_size: .
v_call: TRBV7-2
cdr3_aa: CASSLEGTWDGYTF
cdr3_nt: TGTGCCAGCAGCTTAGAGGGCACGTGGGATGGCTACACCTTC

j_call: TRBJ2-7
d_call: .
clone_size: .
v_call: TRBV5-8
cdr3_aa: CASSSGPTYEQYF
cdr3_nt: TGTGCCAGCAGCTCCGGTCCAACCTACGAGCAGTACTTC

j_call: TRBJ2-1
d_call: .
clone_size: once
v_call: TRBV10-3
cdr3_aa: CAIRLAGNDEQFF
cdr3_nt: TGTGCCATCAGACTAGCAGGTAACGATGAGCAGTTCTTC

j_call: TRBJ2-7
d_call: TRBD1
clone_size: .
v_call: TRBV29-1
cdr3_aa: CSPRIQDRGDEQYF
cdr3_nt: TGCAGCCCACGGATTCAGGACAGGGGCGACGAGCAGTACTTC

j_call: TRBJ1-4
d_call: .
clone_size: .
v_call: TRBV6-5
cdr3_aa: CASADSTAPNEKLFF
cdr3_nt: TGTGCCAGCGCGGACAGCACCGCACCTAATGAAAAACTGTTTTTT